Presented here are 21 T cell receptor beta chains from one specimen sequenced in a study of blood T cell repertoires in COVID-19. The repertoire was sequenced with immunoSEQ multiplex PCR; TCRdb's copy has only in-frame clones and lacks some. The sample comprises some 57,000 clones, 85% to 90% of which are singletons, and more than 1% rests with the top ten. The sample taken for sequencing was peripheral blood. The source of these receptors is a man aged 65 to 79 with acute or convalescent COVID-19.

V is TRBV4-2 and J is TRBJ1-6; TRBD1 matches 8 bases. The CDR3 spans 16 residues. CDR1 is LGHNA, CDR2 YNFKEQ, per germline. V dropped 0 bases and J dropped 7; count of bases not matched to a gene: 5. CDR3: CASSQDRGTGNSPLHF. For the CDR3, the DNA is TGTGCCAGCAGCCAAGATAGGGGGACAGGAAATTCACCCCTCCACTTT.

V usage is TRBV5-1 and J usage is TRBJ1-6; D remains unclear. Germline V gene sequence: CDR1 SGHRS, CDR2 YFSETQ. The CDR3 runs to 16 residues. The germline V and J ends were trimmed by 4 bases and 0 bases, with 11 bases remaining between them. The CDR3 loop reads CASSVTTSSYNSPLHF. Written as DNA, the CDR3 is TGCGCCAGCAGCGTAACAACAAGCTCCTATAATTCACCCCTCCACTTT.

The V and J genes are TRBV4-1 and TRBJ1-2; D is undetermined. The CDR3 extends over 16 amino acids. The germline V and J ends were trimmed by 3 bases and 5 bases, with 19 bases remaining between them. From germline, CDR1 is MGHRA and CDR2 YSYEKL. The CDR3: CASSHDDTRPPYGYTF. CDR3 nucleotide sequence: TGCGCCAGCAGCCACGATGATACTAGACCCCCTTATGGCTACACCTTC.

V gene TRBV27 combines with J gene TRBJ2-3, with D hard to call. The CDR3 length is 17 residues. Trimming stripped 3 bases from V and 1 base from J, with 17 bases between. Germline V lookup: CDR1 MNHEY, CDR2 SMNVEV (reference sequence). The CDR3 bases are TGTGCCAGCAGTTTTCTGGGCTTGGGTGGCGGCACAGATACGCAGTATTTT. This encodes CASSFLGLGGGTDTQYF.

The CDR3 reads CASIEAGGNQPQHF. The CDR3 coding sequence is TGTGCCAGCATTGAGGCAGGGGGCAATCAGCCCCAGCATTTT. The rearrangement uses TRBV2 and TRBJ1-5, with D possibly TRBD1 on 6 matching bases. This CDR3 is 14 amino acids long. Trimming removed 7 bases at V and 2 bases at J, with 12 bases between. Germline V gene lookup returns CDR1 SNHLY and CDR2 FYNNEI.

This chain uses TRBV24-1 with TRBJ2-1; weak D call: TRBD1 (6 bases). Looked up from germline, CDR1 is KGHDR and CDR2 is SFDVKD. This CDR3 has 16 residues. V was cut by 5 bases and J by 4 bases, with 17 bases left in between. The CDR3 DNA reads as TGTGCCACCAGTGGAACAGGGAACCTTATTTACAATGAGCAGTTCTTC. Translating gives CATSGTGNLIYNEQFF.

The chain combines TRBV7-9 with TRBJ2-7; D not resolved. The V gene lost 2 bases and the J gene lost 1 base, with 6 bases spanning the gap. Germline lookup yields CDR1 SEHNR and CDR2 FQNEAQ (reference sequence). The CDR3 loop spans 13 amino acids. The CDR3: CASSLHGSYEQYF. For the CDR3, the DNA is TGTGCCAGCAGCTTACACGGTTCCTACGAGCAGTACTTC.

This chain joins TRBV7-3 and TRBJ2-2; 10 bases align to TRBD2. The CDR3 has 14 amino acids. Trimming took 3 bases from V and 7 from J; bases not matched to a gene: 2. CDR1 and CDR2 (germline): SGHTA, FQGTGA. The CDR3 sequence: CASSFLAGVGELFF. CDR3 in DNA: TGTGCCAGCAGCTTTCTAGCGGGAGTCGGGGAGCTGTTTTTT. Looking up the rest from reference TRBV7-3 and TRBJ2-2 gives the full variable domain: GAGVSQTPSNKVTEKGKYVELRCDPISGHTALYWYRQSLGQGPEFLIYFQGTGAADDSGLPNDRFFAVRPEGSVSTLKIQRTERGDSAVYLCASSFLAGVGELFFGEGSRLTVL.

V is TRBV7-2 and J is TRBJ1-1; TRBD1 matches 7 bases. CDR1 is SGHTA and CDR2 is FQGNSA in the germline V gene. V shed 4 bases, J shed 3 bases, and the junction held 14 bases outside the gene matches. This CDR3 has 17 amino acids. In DNA form, the CDR3 reads TGTGCCAGCAGCTCCGACAGGGAACGCGGTCGGTACACTGAAGCTTTCTTT. Its translation: CASSSDRERGRYTEAFF.

The V call is TRBV19, the J call TRBJ1-2; perhaps TRBD1 as D (5 bases). The germline gives CDR1 LNHDA, CDR2 SQIVND (reference sequence). The CDR3 spans 12 residues. Trimming stripped 10 bases from V and 2 bases from J, with 11 bases between. The CDR3 nucleotides read TGTGCCACCGCGGGGGGAAACTATGGCTACACCTTC. Translation: CATAGGNYGYTF.

The chain uses TRBV27 and TRBJ1-2, with 8 nucleotides matching TRBD1. CDR3 length: 16 amino acids. V was pared by 0 bases and J by 4 bases, with 7 bases of the junction left unmatched. In germline, CDR1 is MNHEY, CDR2 SMNVEV (reference sequence). CDR3 sequence reads: CASSLSGQASPYGYTF. The CDR3 DNA is TGTGCCAGCAGTTTATCGGGACAGGCTAGTCCCTATGGCTACACCTTC.

The CDR3 DNA is TGTGCCAGCAGCCAAGAACAGGCAAGCACAGATACGCAGTATTTT. It encodes CASSQEQASTDTQYF. The V call is TRBV4-2, the J call TRBJ2-3; TRBD1 might be the D (5 bases). The CDR3 spans 15 residues. Germline CDR1 reads LGHNA; CDR2 reads YNFKEQ. The germline V and J ends were trimmed by 0 bases and 0 bases, with 7 bases remaining between them.

The chain carries TRBV10-3 and TRBJ2-3; 8 nucleotides match TRBD2. Germline loops: CDR1 ENHRY, CDR2 SYGVKD. CDR3 length: 13 amino acids. V trimming: 4 bases; J trimming: 7 bases; junction bases outside the gene matches: 4. CDR3 in DNA: TGTGCCATCAGTGGAACTAGCGGAAATACGCAGTATTTT. Encoded protein: CAISGTSGNTQYF.

This clone appeared a few times. The V call is TRBV7-9, the J call TRBJ1-3; D is uncertain. CDR1 is SEHNR, CDR2 FQNEAQ, per germline (reference sequence). The CDR3 contains 14 residues. Trimming stripped 7 bases from V and 0 bases from J, with 10 bases between. In DNA, the CDR3 is TGTGCCAGCATCCCAGAGGGCTCTGGAAACACCATATATTTT. Amino acid sequence: CASIPEGSGNTIYF.

J is TRBJ2-1 and V is TRBV5-4, with D possibly matching TRBD2 (6 bases). The CDR3 is 14 residues long. CDR1 is SGHNT, CDR2 YYREEE, per germline (reference sequence). V was shortened by 5 bases and J by 9 bases, with 18 bases between the two germline ends. CDR3 sequence reads: CASSRAGTLTEQFF. The CDR3 DNA reads as TGTGCCAGCAGTCGAGCCGGGACTCTCACTGAGCAGTTCTTC.

The V call is TRBV19, the J call TRBJ1-2; TRBD1 agrees at 9 bases. V dropped 3 bases and J dropped 3; count of bases not matched to a gene: 5. The CDR3 consists of 15 residues. Germline CDR1 and CDR2: LNHDA and SQIVND (reference sequence). The CDR3 loop reads CASSITGGGDYGYTF. The CDR3 DNA reads TGTGCCAGTAGTATTACAGGGGGCGGCGACTATGGCTACACCTTC.

The chain uses TRBV7-3 and TRBJ1-1; D may be TRBD1 (5 bases). The germline V gene has CDR1 SGHTA and CDR2 FQGTGA. The germline V and J ends were trimmed by 5 bases and 4 bases, with 23 bases remaining between them. This CDR3 comprises 17 residues. CDR3 region: CASSPHGPGVGGTEAFF. The CDR3, as DNA: TGTGCCAGCAGCCCTCATGGGCCGGGGGTAGGAGGCACTGAAGCTTTCTTT.

The V call is TRBV7-8, the J call TRBJ1-6; the D gene is possibly TRBD1 (6 bases). The CDR3 has 12 residues. CDR1 is SGHVS and CDR2 is FQNEAQ in the germline V gene. The ends were cut back, 5 bases at V and 9 bases at J, with 8 bases in the middle. The CDR3 DNA reads TGTGCCAGCAGCCTCAGGGGTTCACCCCTCCACTTT. Residues: CASSLRGSPLHF. The variable domain in full, with the rest retrieved from reference TRBV7-8 and TRBJ1-6, is GAGVSQSPRYKVAKRGQDVALRCDPISGHVSLFWYQQALGQGPEFLTYFQNEAQLDKSGLPSDRFFAERPEGSVSTLKIQRTQQEDSAVYLCASSLRGSPLHFGNGTRLTVT.

In its sample, this clone was seen once. This sequence joins TRBV12-5 and TRBJ2-1; 8 bases agree with TRBD1. The V gene's germline CDR1 is LGHNT and CDR2 FRNRAP. The CDR3 runs 16 residues. The V and J ends lost 1 base and 8 bases, in that order; junction bases with no gene match: 10. The CDR3 loop is CASGLDGWTGNDEQFF. Here the CDR3 DNA reads TGTGCTAGTGGTTTGGACGGGTGGACAGGGAACGATGAGCAGTTCTTC.

J is TRBJ2-1 and V is TRBV7-6; 11 nucleotides agree with TRBD2. CDR1 and CDR2 (germline): SGHVS, FNYEAQ. With V trimmed by 3 bases and J by 8 bases, 6 bases remained unmatched. This CDR3 has 15 residues. CDR3 in amino acids: CASSFGGLAGYEQFF. CDR3 bases: TGTGCCAGCAGCTTCGGCGGACTAGCGGGTTATGAGCAGTTCTTC.

There are a few counts of this clone. The rearrangement joins TRBV7-9 to TRBJ1-2; D remains unclear. The CDR3 is 16 amino acids. Per germline, CDR1 SEHNR and CDR2 FQNEAQ (reference sequence). Trimming pared 4 bases from V and 1 base from J, leaving 16 bases between. CDR3 sequence (DNA): TGTGCCAGCAGCTGGGCGGGCGCCAGGCTTAACTATGGCTACACCTTC. Residues: CASSWAGARLNYGYTF.